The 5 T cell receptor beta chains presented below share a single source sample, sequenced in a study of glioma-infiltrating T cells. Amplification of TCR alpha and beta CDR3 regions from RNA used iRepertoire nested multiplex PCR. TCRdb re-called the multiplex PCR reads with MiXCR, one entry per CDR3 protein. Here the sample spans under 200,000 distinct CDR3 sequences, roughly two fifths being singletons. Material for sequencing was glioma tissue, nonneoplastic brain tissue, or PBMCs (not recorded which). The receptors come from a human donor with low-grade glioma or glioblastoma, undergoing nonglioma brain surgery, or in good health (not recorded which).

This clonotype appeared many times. The CDR3 DNA sequence: TGTGCCAGCAGTCCGCAAGCGGGAGGGGCCGTGGCGTACTTC. The encoded protein is CASSPQAGGAVAYF. The chain couples TRBV28 to TRBJ2-7; TRBD2 aligns across 10 bases. CDR3 length equals 14 residues. Germline CDR1 is MDHEN and CDR2 is SYDVKM. Germline trimming cut 5 bases from V and 12 bases from J; bases unmatched to any gene: 13. Full variable domain (rest looked up from reference TRBV28 and TRBJ2-7): DVKVTQSSRYLVKRTGEKVFLECVQDMDHENMFWYRQDPGLGLRLIYFSYDVKMKEKGDIPEGYSVSREKKERFSLILESASTNQTSMYLCASSPQAGGAVAYFGPGTRLTVT.

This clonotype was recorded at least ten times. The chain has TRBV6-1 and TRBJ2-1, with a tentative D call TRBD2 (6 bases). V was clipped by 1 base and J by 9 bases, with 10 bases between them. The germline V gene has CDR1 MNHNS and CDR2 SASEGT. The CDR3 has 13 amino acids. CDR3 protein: CASSEGGRSEQFF. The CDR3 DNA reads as TGTGCCAGCAGTGAAGGTGGGAGGAGTGAGCAGTTCTTC.

The CDR3 DNA reads as TGTGCCAGTAGTCTGGGACAGGACTCCTACGAGCAGTACTTC. Residues: CASSLGQDSYEQYF. The chain uses TRBV19 and TRBJ2-7; 8 nucleotides agree with TRBD1. Germline V CDR1 and CDR2: LNHDA, SQIVND (reference sequence). Trimming cost V 5 bases and J 0 bases; bases outside gene matches: 3. The CDR3 has 14 residues.

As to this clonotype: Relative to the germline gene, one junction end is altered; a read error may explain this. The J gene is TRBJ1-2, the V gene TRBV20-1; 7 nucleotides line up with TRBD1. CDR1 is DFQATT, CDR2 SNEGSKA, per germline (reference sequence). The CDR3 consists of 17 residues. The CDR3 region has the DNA TGCAGTTCTAGTTCTGAATGGACGGGACAGCGGATACATGGCTACACCTTC. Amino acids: CSSSSEWTGQRIHGYTF.

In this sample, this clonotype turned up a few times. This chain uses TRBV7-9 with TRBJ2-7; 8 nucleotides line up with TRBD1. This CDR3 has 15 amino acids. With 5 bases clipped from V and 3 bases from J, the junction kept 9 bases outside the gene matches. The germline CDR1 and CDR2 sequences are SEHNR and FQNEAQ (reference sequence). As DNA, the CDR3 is TGTGCCAGCAGCCGAACCGGGACAGGAGGCTACGAGCAGTACTTC. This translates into CASSRTGTGGYEQYF.